A single sample gave rise to the 31 T cell receptor beta chains below, sequenced in a study of PD-L1 blockade in urothelial cancer. The table came from immunoSEQ multiplex PCR; TCRdb's copy has only in-frame clones and leaves some out. Altogether 45,000 to 60,000 clones are present, over 70% being singletons, with the ten largest covering roughly 5%. The source material was PBMCs, sampled around atezolizumab (anti-PD-L1) treatment. Every receptor here comes from a middle-aged man with urothelial cancer.

The DNA of the CDR3 is TGTGCCAGCTCACCCTCGACAACAACTAATGAAAAACTGTTTTTT. This translates into CASSPSTTTNEKLFF. This chain connects TRBV18 to TRBJ1-4, with unresolved D. V lost 3 bases and J lost 0, with 8 bases in between. This CDR3 is built from 15 residues. Germline V gives CDR1 KGHSH, CDR2 LQKENI. Drawing the rest from reference TRBV18 and TRBJ1-4, the complete variable domain is NAGVMQNPRHLVRRRGQEARLRCSPMKGHSHVYWYRQLPEEGLKFMVYLQKENIIDESGMPKERFSAEFPKEGPSILRIQQVVRGDSAAYFCASSPSTTTNEKLFFGSGTQLSVL.

The chain has TRBV18 and TRBJ2-7, with 10 nucleotides matching TRBD1. The germline gives CDR1 KGHSH, CDR2 LQKENI. With 2 bases clipped from V and 2 bases from J, the junction kept 15 bases outside the gene matches. The CDR3 is 19 residues long. The CDR3 is CASSPALEDRGIITYEQYF. CDR3 sequence (DNA): TGTGCCAGCTCACCAGCCTTGGAGGACAGGGGGATCATAACCTACGAGCAGTACTTC.

CDR3 sequence: CASSDQGLDRAPEAFF. The CDR3 DNA is TGTGCCAGCAGCGACCAGGGCCTCGACAGGGCCCCTGAAGCTTTCTTT. J is TRBJ1-1 and V is TRBV5-8, with 7 bases that match TRBD1. The CDR3 has 16 amino acids. With V trimmed by 4 bases and J by 6 bases, 15 bases remained unmatched. The germline V gene encodes CDR1 SGHTS and CDR2 YDEGEE.

The chain links TRBV11-2 to TRBJ2-5; 8 nucleotides align to TRBD1. Trimming at V came to 2 bases and at J to 5 bases, leaving 4 bases not matched to a gene. The CDR3 consists of 14 residues. The V gene's germline CDR1 is SGHAT and CDR2 FQNNGV. The CDR3 nucleotides read TGTGCCAGCAGCTTACAGGGGGCAGGGGAGACCCAGTACTTC. It is translated as CASSLQGAGETQYF.

This chain joins TRBV7-6 and TRBJ2-5, with 9 bases matching TRBD2. There are 15 residues in the CDR3. From germline, CDR1 is SGHVS and CDR2 FNYEAQ. V shed 1 base, J shed 5 bases, and the junction held 5 bases outside the gene matches. CDR3 in amino acids: CASSLGGAGGETQYF. CDR3 coding DNA: TGTGCCAGCAGCTTAGGAGGGGCGGGAGGGGAGACCCAGTACTTC.

V and J are TRBV21-1 and TRBJ2-7; the DNA was not compared with TRBD2, the D call given in the table. TRBV21-1 is assigned pseudogene status. This CDR3 has 16 residues. This CDR3 is CASKASGRYMAYEQYF. The CDR3 nucleotides read TGTGCCAGCAAGGCTAGCGGGAGATACATGGCCTACGAGCAGTACTTC.

The chain has TRBV29-1 and TRBJ2-1; D is unresolved. Germline V CDR1 and CDR2: SQVTM, ANQGSEA. The V end lost 6 bases, the J end lost 4 bases, and 16 bases lay between the germline ends. The CDR3 covers 14 residues. The CDR3 here is CSVSHSNSYNEQFF. The CDR3 nucleotides are TGCAGCGTCTCGCACAGCAATTCTTACAATGAGCAGTTCTTC.

The chain couples TRBV27 to TRBJ1-3, with 8 bases lining up with TRBD1. This CDR3 region has 14 residues. The V and J ends lost 5 bases and 8 bases, in that order; junction bases with no gene match: 8. Germline CDR1 reads MNHEY; CDR2 reads SMNVEV (reference sequence). CDR3 protein: CASSPRTGRDTIYF. CDR3 nucleotides: TGTGCCAGCAGTCCCCGGACAGGGAGGGACACCATATATTTT.

The chain joins TRBV7-2 to TRBJ2-3; D might be TRBD2 (6 bases). The germline V gene encodes CDR1 SGHTA and CDR2 FQGNSA. The CDR3 is made up of 14 amino acids. V dropped 1 base and J dropped 8 bases, with 13 bases sitting between them. The CDR3 DNA follows: TGTGCCAGCAGCTTAGGCATGCTGGGGGGTACGCAGTATTTT. It codes for CASSLGMLGGTQYF.

CDR3 in DNA: TGTGCCAGCAGTGATCAAACGGAGTCCTACAATGAGCAGTTCTTC. Amino acid sequence: CASSDQTESYNEQFF. The V and J genes are TRBV25-1 and TRBJ2-1; D is unclear. CDR1 and CDR2 from the germline V gene are MGHDK and SYGVNS. V was pared by 3 bases and J by 1 base, with 10 bases between. The CDR3 is 15 amino acids.

The chain uses TRBV7-3 and TRBJ1-2; D is uncertain. The CDR3 spans 15 residues. The germline V and J ends were trimmed by 5 bases and 0 bases, with 13 bases remaining between them. Germline-derived CDR1 and CDR2 are SGHTA and FQGTGA. CDR3 nucleotides: TGTGCCAGCAGCCCTCACGGCAGGACTAACTATGGCTACACCTTC. This codes for CASSPHGRTNYGYTF.

The chain joins TRBV9 to TRBJ2-2, with TRBD2 identical over 9 bases. CDR3 length equals 18 residues. The germline V gene has CDR1 SGDLS and CDR2 YYNGEE. V was pared by 0 bases and J by 3 bases, with 9 bases of the junction left unmatched. CDR3 coding DNA: TGTGCCAGCAGCGTAGCTCGCAGGACTAGCGCTTACACCGGGGAGCTGTTTTTT. Translated: CASSVARRTSAYTGELFF.

This clone was seen a handful of times. The rearrangement joins TRBV2 to TRBJ1-5; no clear D. Germline loops: CDR1 SNHLY, CDR2 FYNNEI. This CDR3 is 13 amino acids long. The V gene lost 6 bases and the J gene lost 7 bases, with 13 bases spanning the gap. CDR3 amino acids: CASRATEGQPQHF. The CDR3 DNA reads TGTGCCAGCAGGGCCACAGAGGGCCAGCCCCAGCATTTT.

The V and J genes are TRBV7-9 and TRBJ2-1; D might be TRBD2 (6 bases). V lost 7 bases to trimming and J lost 14 bases, with 18 bases between them. The CDR3 spans 12 residues. From germline, CDR1 is SEHNR and CDR2 FQNEAQ (reference sequence). CDR3 DNA: TGTGCCAGCAACTTTACCGGGAGATACGAGTTCTTC. It specifies CASNFTGRYEFF.

The rearrangement uses TRBV5-1 and TRBJ2-7; a possible D gene is TRBD2 (5 bases). The CDR3 spans 18 residues. The germline CDR1 and CDR2 sequences are SGHRS and YFSETQ. Trimming left V 0 bases short and J 4 bases short, with 23 bases between. The CDR3 nucleotides are TGCGCCAGCAGCTTGGGGATACTAGTTCTCAAATCCAATTACGAGCAGTACTTC. Translation: CASSLGILVLKSNYEQYF.

The chain joins TRBV6-1 to TRBJ1-1; 10 bases line up with TRBD1. The ends lost 6 bases at V and 11 bases at J; junction bases unmatched: 15. Germline-derived CDR1 and CDR2 are MNHNS and SASEGT. The CDR3 is made up of 15 amino acids. The CDR3 DNA follows: TGTGCCAGCAGCTCTAGACAGGGGGCAAATAGTAGGGCTTTCTTT. Translating it yields CASSSRQGANSRAFF.

J is TRBJ1-4 and V is TRBV30; possibly TRBD1 for D (6 bases). CDR3 length: 15 residues. CDR1 GTSNPN and CDR2 SVGIG come from the germline V gene (reference sequence). V was shortened by 2 bases and J by 1 base, with 11 bases between the two germline ends. Written as DNA, the CDR3 is TGTGCCTGGAGTTGGGACACAGGAACTAATGAAAAACTGTTTTTT. Its translation is CAWSWDTGTNEKLFF.

The chain has TRBV30 and TRBJ2-5, with D possibly matching TRBD1 (6 bases). Germline V lookup: CDR1 GTSNPN, CDR2 SVGIG (reference sequence). The CDR3 sequence is 13 residues long. V was shortened by 3 bases and J by 3 bases, with 11 bases between the two germline ends. CDR3: CAWSVRGEETQYF. The CDR3 region has the DNA TGTGCCTGGAGCGTCAGGGGCGAAGAGACCCAGTACTTC.

This sequence joins TRBV11-2 and TRBJ2-5, with 8 bases fitting TRBD2. Trimming removed 3 bases from V and 0 bases from J; junction bases left unmatched: 9. From germline, CDR1 is SGHAT and CDR2 FQNNGV. This CDR3 region has 17 residues. The CDR3 loop is CASSFVTGTRNQETQYF. The DNA of the CDR3 is TGTGCCAGCAGCTTTGTCACCGGGACTAGGAACCAAGAGACCCAGTACTTC.

Only one count was recorded for this clone. This chain links TRBV9 with TRBJ2-1; TRBD2 might be the D (5 bases). The length of the CDR3 is 14 residues. The ends were cut back, 4 bases at V and 3 bases at J, with 11 bases in the middle. Germline values: CDR1 SGDLS, CDR2 YYNGEE. The CDR3 DNA reads TGTGCCAGCAGCCCTACTGGAGGCTACAATGAGCAGTTCTTC. Its translation is CASSPTGGYNEQFF.

The V and J genes are TRBV6-1 and TRBJ1-5; D call uncertain. V lost 10 bases and J lost 1, with 11 bases in between. The CDR3 runs to 13 residues. In germline, CDR1 is MNHNS, CDR2 SASEGT. The CDR3 is CAILPESNQPQHF. The CDR3 DNA reads TGTGCCATACTCCCTGAGAGCAATCAGCCCCAGCATTTT.

The chain carries TRBV18 and TRBJ2-7, with 9 bases that match TRBD2. This CDR3 region has 15 residues. The germline CDR1 and CDR2 sequences are KGHSH and LQKENI. The V gene end was trimmed by 6 bases and the J gene end by 3 bases; junction bases not matched to a gene: 9. CDR3: CASSLGASGIYEQYF. The CDR3, as DNA: TGTGCCAGCTCTCTCGGGGCTAGCGGGATCTACGAGCAGTACTTC.

In DNA form, the CDR3 reads TGTGCCAGCAGCCTGGAACAGGGAAACACTGAAGCTTTCTTT. As protein: CASSLEQGNTEAFF. This rearrangement joins TRBV5-4 to TRBJ1-1, with a tentative D call TRBD1 (6 bases). The CDR3 runs to 14 residues. Trimming removed 4 bases at V and 2 bases at J, with 12 bases between. Germline assignment: CDR1 SGHNT and CDR2 YYREEE (reference sequence).

The CDR3 bases are TGTGCCAGCAGTGCCAAACGGGGATACGAGCAGTACTTC. Translating it yields CASSAKRGYEQYF. The rearrangement links TRBV25-1 to TRBJ2-7; a weak D match, TRBD2 (5 bases). In germline, CDR1 is MGHDK, CDR2 SYGVNS. The CDR3 has 13 residues. Trimming left V 4 bases short and J 4 bases short, with 11 bases between.

This sequence joins TRBV29-1 and TRBJ2-2; D is unclear. The CDR3 has 13 residues. Trimming removed 0 bases at V and 3 bases at J, with 5 bases between. Germline V gene data show CDR1 as SQVTM and CDR2 as ANQGSEA. CDR3 sequence: CSVEDLDTGELFF. Here the CDR3 DNA reads TGCAGCGTTGAAGATCTTGACACCGGGGAGCTGTTTTTT.

This chain links TRBV18 with TRBJ2-1, with 9 bases matching TRBD2. Trimming cost V 3 bases and J 5 bases; bases outside gene matches: 5. Germline assignment: CDR1 KGHSH and CDR2 LQKENI. The CDR3 sequence is 15 residues long. This CDR3 reads CASSPLSGRDNEQFF. CDR3 bases: TGTGCCAGCTCACCCCTTAGCGGGAGAGACAATGAGCAGTTCTTC.

The chain joins TRBV9 to TRBJ2-6; possible D gene TRBD1, 6 bases. Germline loops: CDR1 SGDLS, CDR2 YYNGEE. The length of the CDR3 is 15 residues. The ends were cut back, 3 bases at V and 4 bases at J, with 11 bases in the middle. In nucleotides, the CDR3 is TGTGCCAGCAGCGCCACAGGGCCGGGGGCCAACGTCCTGACTTTC. It codes for CASSATGPGANVLTF.

This chain joins TRBV30 and TRBJ2-3; 9 bases agree with TRBD2. CDR3 size: 15 residues. CDR1 and CDR2 (germline): GTSNPN, SVGIG (reference sequence). V was clipped by 7 bases and J by 0 bases; unmatched bases: 8. The CDR3 nucleotides are TGTGCCTCAACGCGGGAGGGCGCTAGCACAGATACGCAGTATTTT. Translation: CASTREGASTDTQYF.

The gene calls are TRBV27 and TRBJ1-3; 9 bases line up with TRBD1. The V gene's germline CDR1 is MNHEY and CDR2 SMNVEV (reference sequence). Trimming took 6 bases from V and 2 from J; bases not matched to a gene: 8. This CDR3 has 16 residues. The CDR3 DNA sequence: TGTGCCAGCAGCCCTCGGGACAGGGCTACTGGAAACACCATATATTTT. Its translation: CASSPRDRATGNTIYF.

The sample holds a few counts of this clone. V and J are TRBV6-1 and TRBJ1-2; weak D call: TRBD1 (5 bases). Trimming removed 2 bases from V and 4 bases from J, with 8 bases in between. The CDR3 runs 13 residues. Per germline, CDR1 MNHNS and CDR2 SASEGT. As DNA, the CDR3 is TGTGCCAGCAGTGAAAGCGGGACCTATGGCTACACCTTC. This sequence encodes CASSESGTYGYTF.

The chain combines TRBV9 with TRBJ2-2; 8 nucleotides line up with TRBD1. V shed 5 bases and J 3 bases; nucleotides not matched to a gene: 3. The CDR3 loop spans 14 amino acids. Germline CDR1 and CDR2: SGDLS and YYNGEE. CDR3: CASRRTGHTGELFF. The CDR3 DNA is TGTGCCAGCAGACGGACAGGGCACACCGGGGAGCTGTTTTTT.